These 2 T cell receptor beta chains were sequenced from one sample in a study of cytomegalovirus exposure and HLA in healthy donors. The PCR was carried out with 60 Vbeta primers and 13 Jbeta primers. Libraries were prepared by immunoSEQ multiplex PCR; TCRdb keeps only in-frame clonotypes and omits some of them. The table lists about 130,000 clones, approximately 60% of them singletons, with 2% to 2.5% in the top ten. Material: PBMCs. These receptors all come from a woman aged 40 to 50 in good health and CMV-seronegative.

Only a few counts were recorded for this clone. This rearrangement joins TRBV4-2 to TRBJ1-1, with no clear D. Germline values: CDR1 LGHNA, CDR2 YNFKEQ. The CDR3 length is 12 residues. Trimming cost V 0 bases and J 8 bases, with 7 bases left between them. The CDR3 DNA sequence: TGTGCCAGCAGCCAAGATTTAATCGAAGCTTTCTTT. This translates into CASSQDLIEAFF.

The chain is built from TRBV28 and TRBJ1-1; TRBD1 agrees at 7 bases. Trimming at V came to 5 bases and at J to 2 bases, leaving 5 bases not matched to a gene. The length of the CDR3 is 14 residues. Germline values: CDR1 MDHEN, CDR2 SYDVKM. CDR3 amino acids: CASSQDRANTEAFF. CDR3 in DNA: TGTGCCAGCAGTCAAGACAGGGCAAACACTGAAGCTTTCTTT.